This TCR beta chain was captured in a study of PD-L1 blockade in urothelial cancer. Germline V gene sequence: CDR1 GTSNPN, CDR2 SVGIG (reference sequence). The CDR3 runs 14 residues. Between the trimmed V and J ends, which lost 0 bases and 3 bases, there was a span of 12 bases. Every PCR got spiked synthetic TCR analog templates. Only in-frame clones appear in the TCRdb table, and some are missing; sequencing was by immunoSEQ multiplex PCR. Counted here are about 17,000 clones, roughly 90% occurring once; the ten biggest clones make up roughly an eighth. Documented time point: pretreatment peripheral blood. Overall study results and limits: Better survival was predicted when blood TCR clonality before treatment fell below the median.

Turning to this clone: Its cognate antigen is unknown.

The TCR sequence derives from a man in his 70s with urothelial cancer. The sequencing used PBMCs, collected around atezolizumab (anti-PD-L1) treatment. The rearrangement links TRBV30 to TRBJ2-7; weak D call: TRBD1 (5 bases). This chain's CDR3 is CAWSVGAGIYEQYF. In DNA, the CDR3 is TGTGCCTGGAGTGTAGGGGCAGGAATCTACGAGCAGTACTTC.